This record covers a single T cell receptor beta chain. In Cohort 3, a recovered donor had either two negative PCRs, clearance, or symptom resolution. This sample stems from a study of blood T cell repertoires in COVID-19. Germline CDR1 SGDLS, CDR2 YYNGEE. The CDR3 spans 15 residues. V was trimmed by 3 bases and J by 4 bases, leaving 11 bases between them. Original handling: Estimates of nucleated cell counts were drawn from the amplification of reference gene primers. The assay was immunoSEQ multiplex PCR, and TCRdb's table has in-frame clones only and misses some. Clone size and V and J calls were adopted from that table, with D and trimming inferred from the DNA. This sample yields 490,000 or so clones, of which roughly 90% are seen a single time; 1.5% to 2% belongs to the top ten.

The receptor's source is a woman aged 40-49 years who had recovered from COVID-19. The sequencing input was PBMCs or T cells enriched from blood (not recorded which). This sequence joins TRBV9 and TRBJ2-6; D is undetermined. The CDR3 loop is CASSGAGGGANVLTF. The CDR3 coding sequence is TGTGCCAGCAGCGGTGCCGGCGGCGGGGCCAACGTCCTGACTTTC.